This T cell receptor beta chain was sequenced for a study of CD8 T cells in Susac syndrome. Germline lookup yields CDR1 SEHNR and CDR2 FQNEAQ (reference sequence). The CDR3 has 14 residues. J lost 1 base, V lost 6 bases, and 5 bases had no gene match. As to this clonotype: Its antigen is undetermined.

Study conclusions and caveats: In Susac syndrome, CD8+ expansion was highest in TEMRA and active disease.

The Susac syndrome patients fit the recently defined diagnostic criteria for definite or probable disease. The CD8+ and CD4+ T cells were isolated magnetically using a negative isolation approach, whereas the TEMRA cells were enriched by FACS. Roughly 0.45 to 1 ug RNA was reverse transcribed with random hexamers. TCRdb re-called the immunoSEQ multiplex PCR reads through MiXCR, storing one row per CDR3 protein. This sample has 100,000 or so distinct CDR3 sequences, with 95% found just once. Material: CD8+ T cells from PBMCs. The J gene is TRBJ1-1, the V gene TRBV7-9; the match to TRBD1 covers 7 bases. This receptor was obtained from a human donor with Susac syndrome. DNA of the CDR3: TGTGCCAGCAGGGGAGGGGGCTCGAACACTGAAGCTTTCTTT. It codes for CASRGGGSNTEAFF.